This record looks at one TCR beta chain sequence and its context. The length of the CDR3 is 19 residues. Germline values: CDR1 MNHEY, CDR2 SMNVEV (reference sequence). The trim removed 9 bases at V and 6 bases at J, leaving 20 bases unmatched. Study processing details: The assay estimated nucleated cells by amplifying reference gene primers. This table comes from immunoSEQ multiplex PCR, and its TCRdb copy is limited to in-frame clones, with some not included. D and trimming were read from the DNA, whereas the V and J calls and clone size are those reported in that table. The sample carries 95,000 to 150,000 clones, 85% to 90% recorded once. The source of the sample is a study of blood T cell repertoires in COVID-19.

This TCR came from a man between 70 and 80 years old with active or convalescent COVID-19. This chain uses TRBV27 with TRBJ2-2; 12 bases line up with TRBD1. Sequenced: peripheral blood. The CDR3 reads CARTWDRGRLVSDSGELFF. The CDR3 DNA follows: TGTGCCAGGACGTGGGACAGGGGGCGCCTTGTTTCGGATTCCGGGGAGCTGTTTTTT.